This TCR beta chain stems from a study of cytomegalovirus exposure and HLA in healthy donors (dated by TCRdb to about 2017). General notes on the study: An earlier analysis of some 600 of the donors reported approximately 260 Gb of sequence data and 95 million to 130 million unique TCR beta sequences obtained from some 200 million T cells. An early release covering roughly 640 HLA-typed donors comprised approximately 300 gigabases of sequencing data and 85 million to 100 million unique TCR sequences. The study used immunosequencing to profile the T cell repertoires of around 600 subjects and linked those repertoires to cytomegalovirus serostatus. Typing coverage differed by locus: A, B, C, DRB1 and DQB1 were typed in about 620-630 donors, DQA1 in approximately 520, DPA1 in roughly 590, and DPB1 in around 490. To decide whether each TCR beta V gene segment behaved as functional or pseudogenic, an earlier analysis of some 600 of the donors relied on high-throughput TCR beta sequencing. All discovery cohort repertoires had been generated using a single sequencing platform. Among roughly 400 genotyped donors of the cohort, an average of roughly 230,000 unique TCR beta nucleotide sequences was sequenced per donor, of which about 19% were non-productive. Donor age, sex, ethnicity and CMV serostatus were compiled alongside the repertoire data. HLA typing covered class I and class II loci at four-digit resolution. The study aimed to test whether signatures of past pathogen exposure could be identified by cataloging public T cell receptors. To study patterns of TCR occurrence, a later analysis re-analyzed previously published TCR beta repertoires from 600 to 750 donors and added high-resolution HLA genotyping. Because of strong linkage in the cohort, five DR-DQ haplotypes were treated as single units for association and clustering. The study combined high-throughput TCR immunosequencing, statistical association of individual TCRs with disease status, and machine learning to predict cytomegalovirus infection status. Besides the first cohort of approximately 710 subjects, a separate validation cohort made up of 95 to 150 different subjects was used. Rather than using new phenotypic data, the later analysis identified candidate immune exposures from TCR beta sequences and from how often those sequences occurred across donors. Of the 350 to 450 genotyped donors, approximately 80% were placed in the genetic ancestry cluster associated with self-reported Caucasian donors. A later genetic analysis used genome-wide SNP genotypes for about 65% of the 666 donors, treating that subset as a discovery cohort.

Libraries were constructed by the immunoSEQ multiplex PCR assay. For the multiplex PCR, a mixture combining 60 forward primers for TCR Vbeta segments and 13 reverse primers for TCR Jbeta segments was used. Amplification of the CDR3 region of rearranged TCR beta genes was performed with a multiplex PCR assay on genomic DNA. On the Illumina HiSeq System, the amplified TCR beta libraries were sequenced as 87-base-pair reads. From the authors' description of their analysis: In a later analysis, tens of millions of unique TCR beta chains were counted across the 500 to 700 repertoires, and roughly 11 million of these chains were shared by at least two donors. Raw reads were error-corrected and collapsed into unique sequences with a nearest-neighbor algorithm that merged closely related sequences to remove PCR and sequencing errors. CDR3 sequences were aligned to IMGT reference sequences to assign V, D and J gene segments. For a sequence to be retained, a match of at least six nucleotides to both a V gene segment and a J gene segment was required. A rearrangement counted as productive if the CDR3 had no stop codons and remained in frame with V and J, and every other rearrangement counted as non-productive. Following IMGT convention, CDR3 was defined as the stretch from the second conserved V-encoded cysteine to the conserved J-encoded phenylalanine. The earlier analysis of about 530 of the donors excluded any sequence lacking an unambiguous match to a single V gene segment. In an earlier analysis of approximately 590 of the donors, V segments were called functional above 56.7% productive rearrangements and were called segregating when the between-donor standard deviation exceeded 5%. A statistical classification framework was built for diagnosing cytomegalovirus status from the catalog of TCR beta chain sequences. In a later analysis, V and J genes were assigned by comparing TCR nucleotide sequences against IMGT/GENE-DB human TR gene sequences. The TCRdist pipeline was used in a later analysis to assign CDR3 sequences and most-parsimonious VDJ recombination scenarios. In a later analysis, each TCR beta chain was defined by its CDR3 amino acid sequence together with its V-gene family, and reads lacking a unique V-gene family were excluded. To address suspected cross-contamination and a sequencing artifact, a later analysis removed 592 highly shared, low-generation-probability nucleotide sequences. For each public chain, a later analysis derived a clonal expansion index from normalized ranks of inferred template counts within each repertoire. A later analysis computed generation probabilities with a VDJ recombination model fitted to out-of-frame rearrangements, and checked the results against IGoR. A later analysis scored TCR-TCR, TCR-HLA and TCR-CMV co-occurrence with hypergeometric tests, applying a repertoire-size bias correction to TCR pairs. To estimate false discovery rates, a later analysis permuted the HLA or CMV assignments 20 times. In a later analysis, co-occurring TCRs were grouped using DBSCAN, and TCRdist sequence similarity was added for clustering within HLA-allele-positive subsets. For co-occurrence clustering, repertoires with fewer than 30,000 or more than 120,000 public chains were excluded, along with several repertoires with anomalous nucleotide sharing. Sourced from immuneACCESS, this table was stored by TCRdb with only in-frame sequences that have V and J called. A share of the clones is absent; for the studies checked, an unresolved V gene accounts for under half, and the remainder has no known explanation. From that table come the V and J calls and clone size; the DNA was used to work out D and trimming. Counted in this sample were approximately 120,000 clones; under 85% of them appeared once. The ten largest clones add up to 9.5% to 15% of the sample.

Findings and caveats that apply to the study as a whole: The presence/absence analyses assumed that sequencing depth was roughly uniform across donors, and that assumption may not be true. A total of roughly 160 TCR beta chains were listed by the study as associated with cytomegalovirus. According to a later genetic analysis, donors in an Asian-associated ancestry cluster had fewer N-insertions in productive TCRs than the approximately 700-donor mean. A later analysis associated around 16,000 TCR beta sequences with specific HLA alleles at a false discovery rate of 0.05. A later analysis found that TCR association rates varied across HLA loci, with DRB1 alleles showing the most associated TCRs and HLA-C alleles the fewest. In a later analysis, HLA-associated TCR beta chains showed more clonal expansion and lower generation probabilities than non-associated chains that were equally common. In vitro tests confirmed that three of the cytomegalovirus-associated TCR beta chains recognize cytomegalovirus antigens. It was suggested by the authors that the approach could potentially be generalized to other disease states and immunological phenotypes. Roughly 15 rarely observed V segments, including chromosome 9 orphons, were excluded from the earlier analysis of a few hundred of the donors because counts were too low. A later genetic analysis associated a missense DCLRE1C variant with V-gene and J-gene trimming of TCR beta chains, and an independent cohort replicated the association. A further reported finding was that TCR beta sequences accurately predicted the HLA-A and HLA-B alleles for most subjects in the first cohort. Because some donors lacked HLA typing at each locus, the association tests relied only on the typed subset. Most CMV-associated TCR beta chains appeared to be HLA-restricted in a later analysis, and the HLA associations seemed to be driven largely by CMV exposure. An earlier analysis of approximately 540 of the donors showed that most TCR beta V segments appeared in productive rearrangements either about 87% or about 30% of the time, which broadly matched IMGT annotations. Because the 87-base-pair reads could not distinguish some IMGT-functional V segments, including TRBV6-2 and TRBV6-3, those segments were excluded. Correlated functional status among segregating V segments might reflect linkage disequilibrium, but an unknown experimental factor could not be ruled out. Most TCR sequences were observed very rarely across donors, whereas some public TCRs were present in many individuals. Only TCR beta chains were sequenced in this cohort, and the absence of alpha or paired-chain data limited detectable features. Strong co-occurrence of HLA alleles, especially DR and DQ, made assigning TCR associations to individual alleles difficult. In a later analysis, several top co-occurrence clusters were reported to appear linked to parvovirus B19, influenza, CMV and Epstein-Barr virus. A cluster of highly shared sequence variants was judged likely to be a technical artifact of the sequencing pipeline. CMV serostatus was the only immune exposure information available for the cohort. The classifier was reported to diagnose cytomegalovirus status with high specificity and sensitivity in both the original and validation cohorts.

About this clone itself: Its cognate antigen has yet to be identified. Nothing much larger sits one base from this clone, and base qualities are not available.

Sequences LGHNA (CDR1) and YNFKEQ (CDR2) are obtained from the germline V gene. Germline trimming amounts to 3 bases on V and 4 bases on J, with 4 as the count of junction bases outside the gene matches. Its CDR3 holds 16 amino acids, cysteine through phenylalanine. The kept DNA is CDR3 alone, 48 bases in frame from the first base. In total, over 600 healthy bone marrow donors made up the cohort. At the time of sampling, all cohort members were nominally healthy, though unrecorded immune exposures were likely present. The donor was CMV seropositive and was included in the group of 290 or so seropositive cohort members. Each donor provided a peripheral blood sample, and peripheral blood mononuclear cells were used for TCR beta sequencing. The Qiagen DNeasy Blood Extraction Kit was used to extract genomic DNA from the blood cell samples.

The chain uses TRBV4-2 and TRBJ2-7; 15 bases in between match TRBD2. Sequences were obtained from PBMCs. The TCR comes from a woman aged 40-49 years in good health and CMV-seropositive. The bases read TGTGCCAGCAGCCACGCCGGGACTAGCGGGAGGTACGAGCAGTACTTC. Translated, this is CASSHAGTSGRYEQYF.